Here is one TCR beta chain with its context. V was pared by 4 bases and J by 4 bases, with 10 bases between. This CDR3 contains 13 residues. In germline, CDR1 is SGDLS, CDR2 YYNGEE. The entry originates in a study of blood T cell repertoires in COVID-19. Background on the study: In each case, the material was cDNA or gDNA derived from T cells, B-cell-depleted T cells, or PBMCs.

Assay used: immunoSEQ multiplex PCR; TCRdb lists only in-frame clones, some missing. The table shows 110,000 to 150,000 clones, with 75% to 90% occurring only once. The chain links TRBV9 to TRBJ2-3; no clear D gene. The clonotype comes from a man aged 65 to 79 who had recovered from COVID-19. The sequenced sample was peripheral blood. The CDR3 loop is CASSPASPDTQYF. The DNA for the CDR3 is TGTGCCAGCAGCCCCGCGAGCCCAGATACGCAGTATTTT. Variable domain in full (rest from reference TRBV9 and TRBJ2-3): DSGVTQTPKHLITATGQRVTLRCSPRSGDLSVYWYQQSLDQGLQFLIQYYNGEERAKGNILERFSAQQFPDLHSELNLSSLELGDSALYFCASSPASPDTQYFGPGTRLTVL.